This TCR beta chain was captured by sequencing in a study of T cells in localized non-small cell lung cancer. This CDR3 comprises 15 residues. Germline CDR1 is SGHTA and CDR2 is FQGTGA. V lost 4 bases to trimming and J lost 7 bases; unmatched junction nucleotides: 7. With regard to this clone: The antigen is not known.

Broader study findings: Multi-region tumor sequencing was not done, so intratumor heterogeneity could not be excluded.

Only in-frame clones appear in the TCRdb table, and some are missing; sequencing was by immunoSEQ multiplex PCR. The sample carries tens of thousands of clones, 85% to 90% recorded once. The rearrangement joins TRBV7-3 to TRBJ1-5; TRBD1 matches at 10 bases. The source material was peripheral blood, sampled before any cancer treatment. The receptor's source is an older male donor with stage I lung adenocarcinoma. The CDR3 nucleotides read TGTGCCAGCAGCTCCCAGACAGGGGGCGTGCAGCCCCAGCATTTT. This translates into CASSSQTGGVQPQHF.